This passage covers 3 T cell receptor beta chains from one sample sequenced in a study of OX40 agonist ivuxolimab in advanced cancers. TCRdb keeps only in-frame clones here, not all; method: immunoSEQ multiplex PCR. The sample shows around 60,000 clones, 80% to 95% of them seen only once. The sequencing used CD4+ or CD8+ T cells sorted from blood, collected in a trial of the OX40 agonist ivuxolimab. These receptors all stem from an adult with an advanced solid tumor such as melanoma, head and neck, liver or kidney cancer.

The chain employs TRBV5-1 and TRBJ1-6; TRBD1 is a possible D gene (6 bases). This CDR3 comprises 15 residues. The V and J ends lost 1 base and 10 bases respectively, with 15 bases between them. The germline V gene encodes CDR1 SGHRS and CDR2 YFSETQ. CDR3 DNA: TGCGCCAGCAGCTTGAGAACAGGGTTACAGTCACCCCTCCACTTT. It is translated as CASSLRTGLQSPLHF.

The V and J genes are TRBV2 and TRBJ1-2; D unresolved. The V gene lost 3 bases and the J gene lost 1 base, with 6 bases spanning the gap. The CDR3 runs 13 residues. Germline loops: CDR1 SNHLY, CDR2 FYNNEI. The CDR3 DNA reads TGTGCCAGCAGTGACAGGATTAACTATGGCTACACCTTC. This sequence encodes CASSDRINYGYTF.

V gene TRBV29-1 combines with J gene TRBJ2-1; 7 bases fit TRBD1. J gave up 4 bases and V 6 bases, and 6 bases lay outside the gene matches. This CDR3 has 13 residues. CDR1 is SQVTM, CDR2 ANQGSEA, per germline. The CDR3 region is CSVPGQLYNEQFF. In nucleotides, the CDR3 is TGCAGCGTCCCGGGACAGCTATACAATGAGCAGTTCTTC.